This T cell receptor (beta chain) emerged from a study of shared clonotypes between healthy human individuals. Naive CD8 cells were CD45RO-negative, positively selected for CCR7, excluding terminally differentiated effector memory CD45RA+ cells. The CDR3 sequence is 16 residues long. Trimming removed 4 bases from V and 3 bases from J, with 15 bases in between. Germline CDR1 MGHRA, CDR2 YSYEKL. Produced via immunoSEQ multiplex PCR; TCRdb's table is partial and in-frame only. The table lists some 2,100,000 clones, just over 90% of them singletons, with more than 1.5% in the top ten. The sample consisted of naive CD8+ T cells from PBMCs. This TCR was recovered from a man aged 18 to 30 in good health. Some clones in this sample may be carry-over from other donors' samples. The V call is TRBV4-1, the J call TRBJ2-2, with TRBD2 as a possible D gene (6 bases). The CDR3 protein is CASSRSTSLYTGELFF. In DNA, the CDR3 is TGCGCCAGCAGCCGCAGCACTAGCCTTTACACCGGGGAGCTGTTTTTT.